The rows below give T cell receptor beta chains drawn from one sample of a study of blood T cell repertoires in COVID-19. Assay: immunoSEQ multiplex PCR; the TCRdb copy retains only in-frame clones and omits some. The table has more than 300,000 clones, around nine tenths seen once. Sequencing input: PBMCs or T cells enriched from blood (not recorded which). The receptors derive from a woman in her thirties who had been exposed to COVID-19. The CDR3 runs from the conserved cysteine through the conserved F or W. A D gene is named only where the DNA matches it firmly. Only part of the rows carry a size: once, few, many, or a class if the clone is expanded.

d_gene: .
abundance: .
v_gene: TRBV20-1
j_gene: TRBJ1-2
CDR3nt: TGCAGTGCTGCAGGGTCGCGAGGCTACACCTTC
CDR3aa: CSAAGSRGYTF

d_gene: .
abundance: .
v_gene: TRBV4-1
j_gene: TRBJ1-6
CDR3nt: TGCGCCAGCAGCCAAGGGTTGGCAAGTTCACCCCTCCACTTT
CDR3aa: CASSQGLASSPLHF

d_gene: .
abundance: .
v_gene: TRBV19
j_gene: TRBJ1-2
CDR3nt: TGTGCCAGTAGTATCACAGGGTTCTACACCTTC
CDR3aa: CASSITGFYTF

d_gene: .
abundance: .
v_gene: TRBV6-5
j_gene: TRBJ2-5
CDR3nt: TGTGCCAGCAGACGACTAGAGGCCCAAGAGACCCAGTACTTC
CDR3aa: CASRRLEAQETQYF

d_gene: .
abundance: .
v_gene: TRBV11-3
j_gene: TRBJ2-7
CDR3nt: TGTGCCAGCAGCTTAGATAGCGATGACTCTGGGAGCTCCTACGAGCAGTACTTC
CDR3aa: CASSLDSDDSGSSYEQYF

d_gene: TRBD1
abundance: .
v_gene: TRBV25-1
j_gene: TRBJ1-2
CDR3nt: TGTGCCCCCAAGACAGGGGGCTACTATGGCTACACCTTC
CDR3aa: CAPKTGGYYGYTF

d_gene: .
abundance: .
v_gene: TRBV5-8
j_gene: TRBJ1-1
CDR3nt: TGTGCCAGCACCTCTTGGGCCTTTACAGGAGACACTGAAGCTTTCTTT
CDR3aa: CASTSWAFTGDTEAFF

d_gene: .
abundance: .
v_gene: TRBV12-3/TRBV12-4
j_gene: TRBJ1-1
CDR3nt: TGTGCCAGCAGTTTCGGGTGGACTGAAGCTTTCTTT
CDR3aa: CASSFGWTEAFF

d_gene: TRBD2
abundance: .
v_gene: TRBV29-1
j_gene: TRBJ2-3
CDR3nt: TGCAGCGTTCAAGTAGCGGGGGGCACAGATACGCAGTATTTT
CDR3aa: CSVQVAGGTDTQYF

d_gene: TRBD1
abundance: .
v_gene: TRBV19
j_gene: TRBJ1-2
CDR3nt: TGTGCCAGTGTGGGGACAGGGGGCTCGAGGGGCTACACCTTC
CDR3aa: CASVGTGGSRGYTF

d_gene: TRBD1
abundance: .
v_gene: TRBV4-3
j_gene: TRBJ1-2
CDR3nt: TGCGCCAGCAGCCAAGGACAGGGGCGATCGGGCACCTTC
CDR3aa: CASSQGQGRSGTF

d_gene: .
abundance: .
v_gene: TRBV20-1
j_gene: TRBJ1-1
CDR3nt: TGCAGTGCCCTAAGAGGGACTGAAGCTTTCTTT
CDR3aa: CSALRGTEAFF

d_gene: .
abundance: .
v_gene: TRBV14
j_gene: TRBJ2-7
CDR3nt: TGTGCCAGCAGCCTACGAGGGCCCTACGAGCAGTACTTC
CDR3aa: CASSLRGPYEQYF

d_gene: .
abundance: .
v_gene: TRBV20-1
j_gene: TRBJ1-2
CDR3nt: TGCAGTGCTAGTGGTGACAGAACCGTTGGCTACACCTTC
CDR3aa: CSASGDRTVGYTF

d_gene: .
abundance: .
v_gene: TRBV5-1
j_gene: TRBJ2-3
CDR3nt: TGCGCCAGCAGCTTGTCCGCACACACAGATACGCAGTATTTT
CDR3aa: CASSLSAHTDTQYF

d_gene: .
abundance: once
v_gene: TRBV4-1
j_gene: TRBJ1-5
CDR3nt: TGCGCCAGCAGCCAAGGAGGCTCCAATCAGCCCCAGCATTTT
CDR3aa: CASSQGGSNQPQHF

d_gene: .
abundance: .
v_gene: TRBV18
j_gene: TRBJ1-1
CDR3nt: TGTGCCAGCTCACCAACAGGACAAGCGATCGGCGGGAGCACTGAAGCTTTCTTT
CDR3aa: CASSPTGQAIGGSTEAFF

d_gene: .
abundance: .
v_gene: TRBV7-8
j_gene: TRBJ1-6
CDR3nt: TGTGCCAGCAGCCCATTCCAGGGAAGGAATTCACCCCTCCACTTT
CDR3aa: CASSPFQGRNSPLHF

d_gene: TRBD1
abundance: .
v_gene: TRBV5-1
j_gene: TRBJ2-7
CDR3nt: TGCGCCAGCAGCGACGGGACAGTTAACTCCTACGAGCAGTACTTC
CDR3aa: CASSDGTVNSYEQYF

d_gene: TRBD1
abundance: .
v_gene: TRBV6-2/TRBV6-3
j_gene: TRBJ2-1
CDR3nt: TGTGCCAGCAGTAGGTCCAGGGGGTCCTACAATGAGCAGTTCTTC
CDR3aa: CASSRSRGSYNEQFF

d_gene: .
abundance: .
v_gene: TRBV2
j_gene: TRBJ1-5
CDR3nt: TGTGCCAGCAGCCCCGACACTAGTAGCAATCAGCCCCAGCATTTT
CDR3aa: CASSPDTSSNQPQHF

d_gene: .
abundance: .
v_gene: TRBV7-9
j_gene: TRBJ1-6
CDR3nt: TGTGCCAGCAGCTTACAGGGCGACATCTATAATTCACCCCTCCACTTT
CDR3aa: CASSLQGDIYNSPLHF

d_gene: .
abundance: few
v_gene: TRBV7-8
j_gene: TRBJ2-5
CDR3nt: TGTGCCAGCAGCTTAGATCTAGCCTCGCGGGAGACCCAGTACTTC
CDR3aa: CASSLDLASRETQYF

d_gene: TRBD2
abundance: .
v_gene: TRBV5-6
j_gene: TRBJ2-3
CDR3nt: TGTGCCAGCAGCTTTGTACTAGCGGGGAGCACAGATACGCAGTATTTT
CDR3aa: CASSFVLAGSTDTQYF

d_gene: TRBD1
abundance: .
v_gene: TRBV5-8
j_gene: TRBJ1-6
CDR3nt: TGTGCCAGCAACCCGGGACAGGGGAATTCACCCCTCCACTTT
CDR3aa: CASNPGQGNSPLHF

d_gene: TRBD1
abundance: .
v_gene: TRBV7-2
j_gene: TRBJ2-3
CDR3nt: TGTGCCAGCAGCTTGGACAGGTCCACAGATACGCAGTATTTT
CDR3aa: CASSLDRSTDTQYF

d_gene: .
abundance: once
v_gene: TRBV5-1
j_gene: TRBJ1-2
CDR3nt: TGCGCCAGCAGCCGCCAGGCAGGGGAAGCGAACTATGGCTACACCTTC
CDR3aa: CASSRQAGEANYGYTF

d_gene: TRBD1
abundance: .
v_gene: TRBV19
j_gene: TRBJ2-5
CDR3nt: TGTGCCAGTAGGAGGACAGGGGAAGAGACCCAGTACTTC
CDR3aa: CASRRTGEETQYF

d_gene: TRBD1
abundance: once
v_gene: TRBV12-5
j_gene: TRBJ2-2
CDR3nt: TGTGCTAGTGGTTTGGGACAGGGGGTGACCGGGGAGCTGTTTTTT
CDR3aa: CASGLGQGVTGELFF

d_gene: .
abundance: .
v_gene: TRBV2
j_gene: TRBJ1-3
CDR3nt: TGTGCCAGCCTACCGATAAACTCTGGAAACACCATATATTTT
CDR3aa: CASLPINSGNTIYF

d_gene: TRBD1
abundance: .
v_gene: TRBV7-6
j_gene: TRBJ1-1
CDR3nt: TGTGCCAGCAGCTCCCGGGACAGGGACACTGAAGCTTTCTTT
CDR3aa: CASSSRDRDTEAFF

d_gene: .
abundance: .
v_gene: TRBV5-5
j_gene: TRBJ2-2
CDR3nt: TGTGCCAGCAGCTTGTCGGCGAACACCGGGGAGCTGTTTTTT
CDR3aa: CASSLSANTGELFF

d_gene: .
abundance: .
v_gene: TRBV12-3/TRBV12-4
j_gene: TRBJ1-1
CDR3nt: TGTGCCAGCAGTTTACGGGACACGGAAGCTTTCTTT
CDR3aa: CASSLRDTEAFF

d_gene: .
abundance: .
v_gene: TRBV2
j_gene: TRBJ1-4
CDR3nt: TGTGCCAGCAGTCTGAGAGGAGGGGATGTAATGGAAAAACTGTTTTTT
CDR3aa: CASSLRGGDVMEKLFF

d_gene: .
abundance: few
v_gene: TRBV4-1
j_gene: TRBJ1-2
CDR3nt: TGCGCCAGCAGCCAAGAGGCTAGGCAGCCGGATGGCTACACCTTC
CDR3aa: CASSQEARQPDGYTF

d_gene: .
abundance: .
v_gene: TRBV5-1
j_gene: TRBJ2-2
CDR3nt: TGCGCCAGCAGCTTGACAGGGACGACCGGGGAGCTGTTTTTT
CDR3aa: CASSLTGTTGELFF

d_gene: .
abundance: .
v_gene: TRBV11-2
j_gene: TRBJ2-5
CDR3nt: TGTGCCAGCAGGAAAACTAGTTCGGAGACCCAGTACTTC
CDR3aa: CASRKTSSETQYF

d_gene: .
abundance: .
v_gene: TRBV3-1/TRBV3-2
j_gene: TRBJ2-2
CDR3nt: TGTGCCAGCAGCCCTAGAGTCGCCGGTGAGCTGTTTTTT
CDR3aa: CASSPRVAGELFF

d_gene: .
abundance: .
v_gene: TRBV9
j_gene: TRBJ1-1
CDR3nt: TGTGCCAGCAGCCCGAAGGCGGTGAACACTGAAGCTTTCTTT
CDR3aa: CASSPKAVNTEAFF

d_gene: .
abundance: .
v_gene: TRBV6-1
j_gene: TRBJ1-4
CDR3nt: TGTGCCAGCAGTGACAGTGGCCGGTGGGGCGGTGAAAAACTGTTTTTT
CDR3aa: CASSDSGRWGGEKLFF

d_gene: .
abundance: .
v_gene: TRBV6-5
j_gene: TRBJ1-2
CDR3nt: TGTGCCAGCAGCAACCGAGGTTCCGCCTATGGCTACACCTTC
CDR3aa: CASSNRGSAYGYTF

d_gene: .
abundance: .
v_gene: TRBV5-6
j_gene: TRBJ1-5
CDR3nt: TGTGCCAGCCCCCCCGAGGTTGATCAGCCCCAGCATTTT
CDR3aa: CASPPEVDQPQHF

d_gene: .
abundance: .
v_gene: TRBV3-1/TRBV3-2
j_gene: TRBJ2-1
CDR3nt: TGTGCCAGCAGCCAAGGACGGGGGGCCCGGGCCTACAATGAGCAGTTCTTC
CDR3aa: CASSQGRGARAYNEQFF

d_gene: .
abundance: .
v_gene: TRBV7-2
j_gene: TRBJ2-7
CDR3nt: TGTGCCAGCAGCTTCAGGGGCCAATCCTACGAGCAGTACTTC
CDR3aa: CASSFRGQSYEQYF

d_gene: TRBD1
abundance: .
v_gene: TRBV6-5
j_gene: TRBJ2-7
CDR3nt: TGTGCCAGCAGCTACGACAGGGGAAGGGACGAGCAGTACTTC
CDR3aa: CASSYDRGRDEQYF

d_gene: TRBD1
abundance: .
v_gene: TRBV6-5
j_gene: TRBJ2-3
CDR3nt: TGTGCCAGCAGTTACTCCTCCGGACAGGGGGTACATACGCAGTATTTT
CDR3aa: CASSYSSGQGVHTQYF

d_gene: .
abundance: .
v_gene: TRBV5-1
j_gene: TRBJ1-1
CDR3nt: TGCGCCGGATCTGGGCCCCAGGGAGGCACTGAAGCTTTCTTT
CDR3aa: CAGSGPQGGTEAFF